The T cell receptor beta chain described here comes from a study of spatial heterogeneity in lung cancer. Study summary: Each unique TCR and UMI combination was seen more than ten times on average in raw reads.

The study tagged each TCR cDNA molecule with a unique molecular identifier. TCRdb re-derived calls from the 5' RACE reads in MiXCR, one entry per CDR3 protein. The sample records around 2,000 distinct CDR3 sequences, about 15% being singletons. By sample share, this clonotype is large. CDR1 and CDR2 (germline): MGHRA, YSYEKL. The CDR3 is 13 residues long. The V gene lost 1 base and the J gene lost 11 bases, with 13 bases spanning the gap. Noted time point: sample taken at primary tumor resection. The donors, fewer than 90 patients with untreated early-stage non-small cell lung cancer, provided the samples. Tumor, nontumor lung or frozen PBMC supplied whole RNA that was sequenced unsorted.

This TCR derives from a male donor with early-stage non-small cell lung cancer. This chain connects TRBV4-1 to TRBJ2-3; D not resolved. Sequencing was performed on normal lung tissue next to the tumor, taken at surgery. For the CDR3, the DNA is TGCGCCAGCAGCCAAGGTCAGCCAGCCCGGCAGTATTTT. This gives the protein CASSQGQPARQYF.